The present T cell receptor beta chain was sequenced within a study of T cells in Graves' hyperthyroidism and ophthalmopathy. Whole-study context: Blood from the periphery was taken at initial diagnosis, before any treatment.

Amplification of TCR beta CDR3 regions used RNA as the template. The HTBI primer set was used in a first-round RT-PCR of the TCR CDR3. Each CDR3 protein is one row after TCRdb ran MiXCR on the multiplex PCR reads. Here the sample spans around 800,000 distinct CDR3 sequences, about two fifths being singletons. Patients were aged 18 to 65, had disease duration under 2 months, and had newly diagnosed hyperthyroidism. The CDR3 loop spans 11 amino acids. V shed 10 bases and J shed 4 bases, with 8 bases lying between them. This clonotype was seen only a few times. Sequenced material: blood. This TCR was recovered from a man aged 18 to 29 with Graves' hyperthyroidism. The chain joins TRBV12-3 or TRBV12-4 to TRBJ1-3; no definite D call. The CDR3 region is CAKARGNTIYF. As DNA, the CDR3 is TGTGCCAAGGCACGGGGAAACACCATATATTTT.